This T cell receptor (beta chain) was captured by sequencing in a study of blood T cell repertoires in COVID-19. Study background: Acute and convalescent COVID-19 specimens originated in the United States, Italy and Spain. PBMCs, B-cell-depleted T cells, or T cells were the source of the cDNA or gDNA that made up the material.

In the source study's methods: Estimates of nucleated cell counts were drawn from the amplification of reference gene primers. Measured with immunoSEQ multiplex PCR; TCRdb has only the in-frame clones, and not every one. The DNA was the basis for D and trimming; V, J and clone size are from that table. The sample lists 80,000 to 90,000 clones; 82% were seen once. Per the germline V gene, CDR1 is SGHDN and CDR2 is FVKESK. J lost 7 bases, V lost 4 bases, and 7 bases had no gene match. This CDR3 has 15 residues. This clone appeared many times. The receptor comes from an elderly woman with acute or convalescent COVID-19. Sequencing was performed on peripheral blood. V usage is TRBV14 and J usage is TRBJ1-6; 7 positions agree with TRBD1. CDR3 sequence reads: CASSPVTGINSPLHF. CDR3 in DNA: TGTGCCAGCAGCCCGGTGACAGGGATCAATTCACCCCTCCACTTT.